This T cell receptor (beta chain) appears in the sequencing data of a study of T cell responses to AZD1222 COVID-19 vaccine (dated by TCRdb to the early 2020s). About the full investigation: Because spike-specific TCR depth and breadth did not differ between the two schedules, AZD1222 recipients who got a second dose at roughly 4 weeks were pooled with those who got a second dose at roughly 12 weeks. Trial participants were enrolled by age into 18-55, 56-69 and 70-plus year subgroups, with roughly 160, 29 and 62 TCR-sequenced participants respectively. TCR sequencing was performed for 233 trial participants, of whom around 200 were given two doses of AZD1222 and around 25 were given two doses of MenACWY control vaccine.

Worth noting for this clone: Its antigen is unknown. No much larger clonotype is one base removed from it; base qualities were not supplied.

Read against the paper, the sample's time point label means: baseline before first vaccination. Vaccinee samples came from UK trials COV001 and COV002, including a single-blind randomized controlled phase 2/3 trial of AZD1222 (ChAdOx1 nCoV-19) in healthy adults. For TCRbeta chain sequencing, PBMC samples from trial participants were taken at day 0 and at day 28 after the second dose. Overall results and qualifications from the work: No day 14 peak-response samples were available, so repertoires were characterized only after the peak T cell response. Most participants were white British and females outnumbered males, and the authors suggested that clonal diversity may have been underestimated. The 56-69-year group was small, and its depth increase did not reach significance, likely because of low power. Conclusions about previously exposed vaccinees were limited because only 5 or 6 AZD1222 recipients were SARS-CoV-2 seropositive at baseline. Reportedly, close to half of the unique spike-specific TCRs recognized epitopes lying outside the regions that are mutated in the B.1.351 and B.1.1.7 variants. After two AZD1222 doses, spike-specific TCR breadth and depth were significantly higher than at day 0 and than in MenACWY recipients. The whole spike protein was spanned by vaccine-associated CD4 TCRs, and dominant responses were seen in regions 160-218 and 743-854.

From V the trimming removes 0 bases and from J it removes 0 bases, while the gene matches leave 0 bases of the junction unaccounted for. Sequences SGHRS (CDR1) and YFSETQ (CDR2) are obtained from the germline V gene. Spanning cysteine to phenylalanine, the CDR3 consists of 15 amino acids. CDR3 DNA is the only sequence kept; it has 45 bases, read in frame from the first base. The CDR3 regions of human TCRbeta chains were analyzed by immunosequencing. As for the original processing: Repertoire TCRs were matched against a reference library of SARS-CoV-2-specific TCRs generated with the MIRA antigen-specificity platform. Breadth was defined as the fraction of unique TCRs that were SARS-CoV-2-associated, and depth was defined as the fraction of total T cells that were SARS-CoV-2-associated. Using the MIRA data, every spike-specific TCR was mapped to the spike region that the TCR reacted to and assigned to either a CD4 or a CD8 class. Log10-transformed breadth and depth values were compared by one-way ANOVA with Sidak's multiple comparisons tests. Entries here come from immuneACCESS through TCRdb and include only in-frame sequences with V and J called. Some clones fail to appear in such tables; in the studies checked, an unresolved V gene covers under half of the shortfall, and the cause of the remainder is unknown. The D gene and trimming were derived from the DNA, and the V and J assignments and clone size from that table. The sample table contains tens of thousands of clones; only one count was recorded for about 80% of them. Roughly 10% of the sample belongs to the ten largest clones.

This sequence originates from an adult in good health. The rearrangement joined TRBV5-1 to TRBJ2-1; 7 bases in the middle match TRBD1. The material was peripheral blood, obtained on day 0 of AZD1222 vaccination. The CDR3 corresponds to CASSLEGASYNEQFF. The bases are TGCGCCAGCAGCTTGGAGGGGGCCTCCTACAATGAGCAGTTCTTC. Full variable domain (CDR3 extended with the reference TRBV5-1 and TRBJ2-1 proteins): KAGVTQTPRYLIKTRGQQVTLSCSPISGHRSVSWYQQTPGQGLQFLFEYFSETQRNKGNFPGRFSGRQFSNSRSEMNVSTLELGDSALYLCASSLEGASYNEQFFGPGTRLTVL.